This T cell receptor beta chain is drawn from a study of T cell repertoires in cytomegalovirus infection. Study summary: The public TCR beta signatures pointed to both CMV infection and matching HLA type.

Using its own MiXCR run on the reads, TCRdb lists one record per CDR3 protein. The sample records about 60,000 distinct CDR3 sequences, more than 25% being singletons. The study's findings and limits: HLA-C-restricted TCR beta clonotypes specific for CMV led the ex vivo response. Carriage of CMV together with the relevant HLA was identifiable through cumulative public TCR beta family frequency.

CDR1 is KGHDR, CDR2 SFDVKD, per germline. CDR3 size: 17 residues. V lost 0 bases to trimming and J lost 3 bases, with 15 bases between them. This clonotype was detected a few times. Its antigen is still unknown. Sequencing input: PBMCs, sequenced either directly or after in vitro stimulation (not recorded which). The sequence was collected from a human donor in good health (CMV status not recorded). Some clones in this sample may be carry-over from other donors' samples. This chain joins TRBV24-1 and TRBJ2-3; either TRBD1 or TRBD2 may supply D (7 bases each). CDR3 nucleotides: TGTGCCACCAGTGATTTGGGCAGGGGGGGGGGAACAGATACGCAGTATTTT. This codes for CATSDLGRGGGTDTQYF.